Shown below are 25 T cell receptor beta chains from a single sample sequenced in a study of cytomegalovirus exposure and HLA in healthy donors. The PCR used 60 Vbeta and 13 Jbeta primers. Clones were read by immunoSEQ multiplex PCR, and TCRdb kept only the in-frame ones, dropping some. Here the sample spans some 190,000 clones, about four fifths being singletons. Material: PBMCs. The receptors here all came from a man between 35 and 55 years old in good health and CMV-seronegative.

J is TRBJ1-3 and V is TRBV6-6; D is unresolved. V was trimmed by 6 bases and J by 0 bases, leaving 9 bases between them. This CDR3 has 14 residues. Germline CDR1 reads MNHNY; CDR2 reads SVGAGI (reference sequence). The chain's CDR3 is CASSIQSSGNTIYF. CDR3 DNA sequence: TGTGCCAGCAGCATACAGAGCTCTGGAAACACCATATATTTT.

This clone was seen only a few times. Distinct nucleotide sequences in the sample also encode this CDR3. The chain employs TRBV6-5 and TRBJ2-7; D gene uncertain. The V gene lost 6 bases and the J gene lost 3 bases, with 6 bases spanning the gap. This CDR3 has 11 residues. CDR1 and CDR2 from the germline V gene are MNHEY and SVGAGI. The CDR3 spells CASSQNYEQYF. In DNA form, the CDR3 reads TGTGCCAGCAGCCAGAACTACGAGCAGTACTTC.

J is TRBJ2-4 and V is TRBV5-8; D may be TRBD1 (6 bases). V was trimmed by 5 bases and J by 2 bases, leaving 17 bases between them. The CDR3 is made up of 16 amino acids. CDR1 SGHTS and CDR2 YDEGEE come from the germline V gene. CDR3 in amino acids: CASSFPRGPTKNIQYF. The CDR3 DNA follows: TGTGCCAGCAGTTTTCCCAGGGGCCCTACCAAAAACATTCAGTACTTC.

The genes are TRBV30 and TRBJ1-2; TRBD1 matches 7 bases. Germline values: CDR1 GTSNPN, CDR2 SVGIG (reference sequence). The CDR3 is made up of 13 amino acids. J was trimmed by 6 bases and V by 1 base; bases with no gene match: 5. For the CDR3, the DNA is TGTGCCTGGAGTGAACAGGGGCAGCATGGCTACACCTTC. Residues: CAWSEQGQHGYTF.

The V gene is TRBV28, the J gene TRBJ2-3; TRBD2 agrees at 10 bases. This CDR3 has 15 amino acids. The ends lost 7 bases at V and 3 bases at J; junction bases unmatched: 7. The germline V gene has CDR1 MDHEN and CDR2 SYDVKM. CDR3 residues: CASTLAGVQTDTQYF. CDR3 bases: TGTGCCAGCACCCTAGCGGGAGTGCAGACAGATACGCAGTATTTT.

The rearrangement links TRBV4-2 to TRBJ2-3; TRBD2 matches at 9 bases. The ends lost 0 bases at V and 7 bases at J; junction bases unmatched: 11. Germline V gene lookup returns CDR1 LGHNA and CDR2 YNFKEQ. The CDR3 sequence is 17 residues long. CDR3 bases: TGTGCCAGCAGCCAAGATGGGCGGGGGGGCCCGGTATATACGCAGTATTTT. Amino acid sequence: CASSQDGRGGPVYTQYF.

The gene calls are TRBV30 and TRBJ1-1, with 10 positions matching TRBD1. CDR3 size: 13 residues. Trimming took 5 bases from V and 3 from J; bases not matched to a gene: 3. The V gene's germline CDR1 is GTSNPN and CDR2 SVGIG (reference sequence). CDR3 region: CAWGTGADTEAFF. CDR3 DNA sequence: TGTGCCTGGGGGACAGGGGCCGACACTGAAGCTTTCTTT. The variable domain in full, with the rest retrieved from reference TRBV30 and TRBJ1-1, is SQTIHQWPATLVQPVGSPLSLECTVEGTSNPNLYWYRQAAGRGLQLLFYSVGIGQISSEVPQNLSASRPQDRQFILSSKKLLLSDSGFYLCAWGTGADTEAFFGQGTRLTVV.

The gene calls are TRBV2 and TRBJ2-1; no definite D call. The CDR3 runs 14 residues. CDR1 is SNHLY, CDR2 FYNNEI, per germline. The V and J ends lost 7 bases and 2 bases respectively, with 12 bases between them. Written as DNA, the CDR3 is TGTGCCAGCATCCTAACGGTTACCTACAATGAGCAGTTCTTC. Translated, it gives CASILTVTYNEQFF.

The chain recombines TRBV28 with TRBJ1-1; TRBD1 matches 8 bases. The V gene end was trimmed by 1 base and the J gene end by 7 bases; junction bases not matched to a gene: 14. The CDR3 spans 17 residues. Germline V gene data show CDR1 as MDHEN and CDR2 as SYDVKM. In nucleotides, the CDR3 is TGTGCCAGCAGTTTATTTGGTATGAAAACAGGGGGGTATGAAGCTTTCTTT. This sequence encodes CASSLFGMKTGGYEAFF.

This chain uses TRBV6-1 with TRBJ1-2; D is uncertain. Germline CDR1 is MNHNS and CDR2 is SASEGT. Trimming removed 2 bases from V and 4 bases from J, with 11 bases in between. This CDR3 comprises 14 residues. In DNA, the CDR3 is TGTGCCAGCAGTGAATCCGGGAGGACCTATGGCTACACCTTC. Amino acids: CASSESGRTYGYTF.

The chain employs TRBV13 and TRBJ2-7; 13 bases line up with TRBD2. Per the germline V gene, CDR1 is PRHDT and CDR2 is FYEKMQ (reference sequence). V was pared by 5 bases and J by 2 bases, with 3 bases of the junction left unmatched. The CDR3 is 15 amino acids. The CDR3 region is CASSAGLAGAYEQYF. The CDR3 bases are TGTGCCAGCAGCGCCGGACTAGCGGGGGCCTACGAGCAGTACTTC. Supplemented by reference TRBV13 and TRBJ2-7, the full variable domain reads AAGVIQSPRHLIKEKRETATLKCYPIPRHDTVYWYQQGPGQDPQFLISFYEKMQSDKGSIPDRFSAQQFSDYHSELNMSSLELGDSALYFCASSAGLAGAYEQYFGPGTRLTVT.

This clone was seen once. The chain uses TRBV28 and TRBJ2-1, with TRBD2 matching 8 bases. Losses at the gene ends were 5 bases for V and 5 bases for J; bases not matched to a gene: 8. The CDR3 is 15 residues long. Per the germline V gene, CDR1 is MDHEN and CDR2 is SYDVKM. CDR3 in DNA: TGTGCCAGCAGTCGTCCAGCGGGGGAGCACAATGAGCAGTTCTTC. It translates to CASSRPAGEHNEQFF.

The CDR3 spells CASSFRTPNTEAFF. For the CDR3, the DNA is TGTGCCAGCAGTTTCCGGACTCCGAACACTGAAGCTTTCTTT. The chain uses TRBV28 and TRBJ1-1, with unresolved D. The CDR3 is made up of 14 amino acids. CDR1 is MDHEN and CDR2 is SYDVKM in the germline V gene. V shed 3 bases and J shed 1 base, with 9 bases lying between them. Based on the CDR3 plus reference TRBV28 and TRBJ1-1, the full variable domain is DVKVTQSSRYLVKRTGEKVFLECVQDMDHENMFWYRQDPGLGLRLIYFSYDVKMKEKGDIPEGYSVSREKKERFSLILESASTNQTSMYLCASSFRTPNTEAFFGQGTRLTVV.

The CDR3: CASTPNGSPLSEQYF. Written as DNA, the CDR3 is TGTGCCAGCACCCCCAATGGGAGTCCTCTCTCCGAGCAGTACTTC. The V and J genes are TRBV7-2 and TRBJ2-7; D possibly corresponds to TRBD2 (5 bases). CDR1 and CDR2 (germline): SGHTA, FQGNSA. Trimming cost V 7 bases and J 6 bases, with 22 bases left between them. CDR3 length: 15 amino acids.

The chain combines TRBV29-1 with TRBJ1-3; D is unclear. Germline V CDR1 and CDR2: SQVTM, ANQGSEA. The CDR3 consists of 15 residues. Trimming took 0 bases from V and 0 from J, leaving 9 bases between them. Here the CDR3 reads CSVEDGHGSGNTIYF. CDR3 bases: TGCAGCGTTGAAGATGGGCACGGCTCTGGAAACACCATATATTTT.

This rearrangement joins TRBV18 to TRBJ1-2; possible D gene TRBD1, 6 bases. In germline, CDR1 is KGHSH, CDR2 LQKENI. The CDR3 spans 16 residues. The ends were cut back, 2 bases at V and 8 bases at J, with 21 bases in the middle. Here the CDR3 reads CASSPGQGKSMNGYTF. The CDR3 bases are TGTGCCAGCTCACCAGGGCAGGGGAAATCGATGAACGGCTACACCTTC.

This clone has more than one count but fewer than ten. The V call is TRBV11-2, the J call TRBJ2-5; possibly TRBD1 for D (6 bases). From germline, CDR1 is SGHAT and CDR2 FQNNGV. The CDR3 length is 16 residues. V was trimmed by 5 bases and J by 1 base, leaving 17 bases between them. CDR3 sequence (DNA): TGTGCCAGCAGCCAACTCCTGACAGGATCCCAAGAGACCCAGTACTTC. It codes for CASSQLLTGSQETQYF. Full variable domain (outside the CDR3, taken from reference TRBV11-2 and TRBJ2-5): EAGVAQSPRYKIIEKRQSVAFWCNPISGHATLYWYQQILGQGPKLLIQFQNNGVVDDSQLPKDRFSAERLKGVDSTLKIQPAKLEDSAVYLCASSQLLTGSQETQYFGPGTRLLVL.

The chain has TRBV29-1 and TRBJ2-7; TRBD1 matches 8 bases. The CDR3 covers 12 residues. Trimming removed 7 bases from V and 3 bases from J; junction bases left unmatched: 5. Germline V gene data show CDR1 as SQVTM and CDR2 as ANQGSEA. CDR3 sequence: CSGKTGDYEQYF. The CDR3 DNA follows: TGCAGCGGCAAGACAGGGGACTACGAGCAGTACTTC.

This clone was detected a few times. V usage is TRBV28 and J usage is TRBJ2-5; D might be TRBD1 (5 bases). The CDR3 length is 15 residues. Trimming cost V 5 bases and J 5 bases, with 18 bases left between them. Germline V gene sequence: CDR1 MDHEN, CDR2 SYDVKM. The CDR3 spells CASSPIGQGSETQYF. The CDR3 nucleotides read TGTGCCAGCAGTCCGATCGGGCAGGGTTCGGAGACCCAGTACTTC.

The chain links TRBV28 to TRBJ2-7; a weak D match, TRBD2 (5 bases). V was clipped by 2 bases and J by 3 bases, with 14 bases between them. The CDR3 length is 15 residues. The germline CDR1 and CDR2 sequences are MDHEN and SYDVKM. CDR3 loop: CASSLERQVGYEQYF. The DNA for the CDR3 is TGTGCCAGCAGTTTAGAGCGGCAGGTCGGCTACGAGCAGTACTTC. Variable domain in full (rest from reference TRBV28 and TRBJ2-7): DVKVTQSSRYLVKRTGEKVFLECVQDMDHENMFWYRQDPGLGLRLIYFSYDVKMKEKGDIPEGYSVSREKKERFSLILESASTNQTSMYLCASSLERQVGYEQYFGPGTRLTVT.

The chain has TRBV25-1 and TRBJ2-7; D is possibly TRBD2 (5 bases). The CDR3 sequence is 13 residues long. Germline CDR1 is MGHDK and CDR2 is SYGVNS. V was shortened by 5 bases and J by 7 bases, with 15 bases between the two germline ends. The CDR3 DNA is TGTGCCAGCAGTCCAACGGGCCGGGGAGAGCAGTACTTC. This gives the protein CASSPTGRGEQYF.

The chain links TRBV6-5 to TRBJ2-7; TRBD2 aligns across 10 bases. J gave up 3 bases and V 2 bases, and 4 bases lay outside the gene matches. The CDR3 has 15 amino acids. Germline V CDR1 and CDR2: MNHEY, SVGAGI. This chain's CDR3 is CASSYGSSGGYEQYF. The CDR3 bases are TGTGCCAGCAGTTACGGCTCTAGCGGGGGCTACGAGCAGTACTTC.

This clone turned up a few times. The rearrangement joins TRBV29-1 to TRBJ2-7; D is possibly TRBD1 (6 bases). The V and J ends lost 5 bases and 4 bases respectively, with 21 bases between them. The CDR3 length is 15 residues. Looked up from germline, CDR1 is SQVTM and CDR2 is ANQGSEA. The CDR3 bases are TGCAGCGTTAGTCTCCCCAGGGGAAGAGGATACGAGCAGTACTTC. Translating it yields CSVSLPRGRGYEQYF.

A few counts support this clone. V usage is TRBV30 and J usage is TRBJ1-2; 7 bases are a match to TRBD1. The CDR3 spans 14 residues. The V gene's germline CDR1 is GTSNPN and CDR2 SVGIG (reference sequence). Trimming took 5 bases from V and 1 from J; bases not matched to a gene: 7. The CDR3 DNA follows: TGTGCCTGGGGGACAGCGGGCCGTAACTATGGCTACACCTTC. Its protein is CAWGTAGRNYGYTF.

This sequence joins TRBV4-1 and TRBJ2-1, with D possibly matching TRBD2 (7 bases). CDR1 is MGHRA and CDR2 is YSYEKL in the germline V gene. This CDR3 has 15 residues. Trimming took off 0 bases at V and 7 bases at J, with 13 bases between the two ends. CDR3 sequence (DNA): TGCGCCAGCAGCCAAGATGGGGGGGCGAGGAATGAGCAGTTCTTC. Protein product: CASSQDGGARNEQFF.